Described below is a single TCR beta chain sequence and its context. Antigen specificity is unknown. The source of the sample is a study of beta chain features in type 1 diabetes. The sequenced template was cDNA made from the entire isolated RNA. Profiled with immunoSEQ multiplex PCR; TCRdb holds only in-frame clones, not every one. Among around 140,000 clones, less than 15% were seen once, and the ten largest hold around 1.2%. Study results and caveats: Type 1 diabetes patients had moderately but significantly shorter TCRB CDR3s in all four CD4+ subsets.

This CDR3 is 15 amino acids long. Germline V CDR1 and CDR2: SGHDN, FVKESK. V was cut by 1 base and J by 2 bases, with 12 bases left in between. Material for sequencing was central memory CD4+ T cells from blood. The J gene is TRBJ2-7, the V gene TRBV14; a possible D gene is TRBD1 (5 bases). This TCR derives from a man aged 18 to 29 with type 1 diabetes. The CDR3 DNA follows: TGTGCCAGCAGCCAAGTCCGCAGGGCCCCCTACGAGCAGTACTTC. Protein sequence: CASSQVRRAPYEQYF.